One sample yielded the 8 T cell receptor beta chains listed below, sequenced in a study of cytomegalovirus exposure and HLA in healthy donors. Researchers ran the PCR with 60 Vbeta and 13 Jbeta primers. The protocol was immunoSEQ multiplex PCR, while the TCRdb copy is restricted to in-frame clones and leaves out a portion. This table holds about 40,000 clones. The sequencing sample was made of PBMCs. Source of these receptors: a woman aged 25 to 39 in good health and CMV-seronegative.

The J gene is TRBJ2-7, the V gene TRBV6-5; 7 nucleotides match TRBD2. Trimming removed 2 bases from V and 6 bases from J; junction bases left unmatched: 13. Germline V gives CDR1 MNHEY, CDR2 SVGAGI. CDR3 length: 16 amino acids. CDR3 DNA: TGTGCCAGCAGTTACACCCCGGGTGGGAGGGCCGTCGAGCAGTACTTC. It codes for CASSYTPGGRAVEQYF.

The rearrangement joins TRBV5-1 to TRBJ2-7, with 10 bases identical to TRBD2. Germline values: CDR1 SGHRS, CDR2 YFSETQ. The CDR3 spans 17 residues. V trimming: 1 base; J trimming: 0 bases; junction bases outside the gene matches: 7. The CDR3 DNA sequence: TGCGCCAGCAGCTTGACGCTTGGGACTAGCGTCTCCTACGAGCAGTACTTC. Its translation is CASSLTLGTSVSYEQYF.

This chain uses TRBV9 with TRBJ2-7; TRBD2 is a possible D gene (5 bases). The CDR3 runs 14 residues. The germline V gene encodes CDR1 SGDLS and CDR2 YYNGEE. Trimming left V 0 bases short and J 2 bases short, with 9 bases between. The CDR3 DNA follows: TGTGCCAGCAGCGTAGGTAGCGACGCCTACGAGCAGTACTTC. As protein: CASSVGSDAYEQYF.

The chain combines TRBV28 with TRBJ1-4, with 7 bases lining up with TRBD1. With 6 bases clipped from V and 8 bases from J, the junction kept 9 bases outside the gene matches. Germline V CDR1 and CDR2: MDHEN, SYDVKM. The CDR3 is 14 amino acids. CDR3 region: CASSLTGNEEKLFF. CDR3 in DNA: TGTGCCAGCAGCCTGACAGGGAACGAGGAAAAACTGTTTTTT.

The chain links TRBV7-9 to TRBJ2-3; perhaps TRBD1 as D (5 bases). V lost 3 bases and J 6 bases, leaving 13 bases between the germline ends. Germline CDR1 and CDR2: SEHNR and FQNEAQ (reference sequence). The CDR3 runs to 14 residues. The CDR3 DNA sequence: TGTGCCAGCAGCTTCTCCAGGGTGGGGGATACGCAGTATTTT. It translates to CASSFSRVGDTQYF.

V usage is TRBV27 and J usage is TRBJ2-1; 9 positions agree with TRBD1. V dropped 7 bases and J dropped 3; count of bases not matched to a gene: 10. Germline V gene data show CDR1 as MNHEY and CDR2 as SMNVEV (reference sequence). This CDR3 comprises 16 residues. This CDR3 is CASTRDRAFVYNEQFF. As DNA, the CDR3 is TGTGCCAGCACCAGGGACAGGGCTTTCGTCTACAATGAGCAGTTCTTC.

The chain has TRBV11-2 and TRBJ2-7; 8 positions agree with TRBD2. This CDR3 is built from 15 residues. Per germline, CDR1 SGHAT and CDR2 FQNNGV. V shed 6 bases and J 2 bases; nucleotides not matched to a gene: 9. The CDR3 DNA sequence: TGTGCCAGCAGGCCAACTAGCGGACTCCCCTACGAGCAGTACTTC. It translates to CASRPTSGLPYEQYF.

The chain is built from TRBV6-5 and TRBJ2-7, with 8 nucleotides matching TRBD1. Germline CDR1 reads MNHEY; CDR2 reads SVGAGI. The junction had 7 bases not matched to a gene; V was cut back by 7 bases and J by 5 bases. The CDR3 is 13 residues long. CDR3 in DNA: TGTGCCAGCACCAAGGACAGGGACAACGAGCAGTACTTC. Encoded protein: CASTKDRDNEQYF.